This T cell receptor beta chain comes out of a study of T-cell memory formation after mild COVID-19 (dated by TCRdb to about 2021). Describing the broader study: TCR sequence clusters from the two donors were found to be largely donor specific. T-cell clones expanding and contracting after mild COVID-19 in two donors were tracked by longitudinal TCRalpha and TCRbeta repertoire sequencing. The cohort was made up of two young adult volunteers, one female and one male, who were previously healthy.

The study at large found these results: Contracting CD4+ clones were found mainly in CM and EM memory subsets, while CD8+ clones were enriched in EMRA. Some responding clones were found in pre-infection memory, which suggests that pre-existing cross-reactive memory T cells took part in the SARS-CoV-2 response. Whether the second-wave clones peaking on day 37 were SARS-CoV-2 specific was not confirmed. The study included only a couple of mild cases, and larger cohorts that include severe cases with pre-infection samples were judged to be necessary. Balanced CD4/CD8 phenotypes were observed for clones contracting from day 15 to 85, whereas a bias towards CD4+ was observed for a second wave of clones expanding from day 15 to 37.

The instrument was an Illumina NovaSeq 6000. TCRalpha and TCRbeta cDNA libraries were constructed by 5'RACE with constant-segment primers, with sample barcodes and unique molecular identifiers being introduced. RNA was extracted from every sample with Trizol reagent. Libraries were amplified in two PCR steps, with a second sample barcode and Illumina TruSeq adapters added in the second step. Libraries were sequenced on an Illumina NovaSeq with 2 x 150 bp paired-end reads. As for the authors' bioinformatics: The reads were demultiplexed and collapsed into UMI-guided consensus sequences using migec v1.2.7. Using mixcr v2.1.11, UMI consensuses were aligned to TRA and TRB V and J templates and then assembled into clonotypes. A clonotype was counted as expanded or contracted only when both edgeR and NoisET called the clonotype significant, with the noise models trained on biological replicates. For edgeR calls, the thresholds were a false discovery rate-adjusted p below 0.01 and a log2 fold-change of 1. As an exploratory analysis of dynamics, max-normalized trajectories of the 1000 most abundant clonotypes were examined with PCA combined with hierarchical clustering. Separately sequenced CD4+ and CD8+ repertoires were used to assign a CD4 or CD8 phenotype to each responding clone. Using fastp trimming at Q25 and MiXCR clonotype assembly, TCRdb reanalyzed the public sequencing data and kept in-frame beta chains. Rows with a matching CDR3 protein are joined into one entry that keeps the most common DNA and genes. TCRdb's processing, not the authors', yielded these V and J calls. The sample has fewer than 700,000 distinct CDR3 sequences on record, roughly 18% of them singletons. Around 12% of the sample is in the top ten clones.

Ficoll-Paque density gradient centrifugation was the method used to isolate PBMCs. This clonotype was seen repeatedly, ten times or more. Its specific antigen is unknown. Base qualities are not recorded, but no much larger clone differs from it by a single base. V is cut back by 6 bases and J by 4 bases, with 13 bases in the junction unmatched. The CDR3 starts with the cysteine, ends with the phenylalanine, and has 16 residues. Here the CDR3 DNA is all that survives: 48 bases in frame from base 1. The clonotype was recovered from an adult woman who had mild COVID-19 (a few samples of this study predate the infection). The sample titles of this study are shuffled in the database, so cell type and time point are left out; the donor was told from shared clones. Material for sequencing was PBMCs or a T cell subset sorted from them (not recorded which). The rearrangement joined TRBV12-3 or TRBV12-4 to TRBJ1-1, with 8 bases in between that match TRBD1. CDR3 reads: CASRERTGQVGTEAFF. The DNA is TGTGCCAGCAGGGAGCGGACAGGGCAGGTCGGCACTGAAGCTTTCTTT.